The sequence of this TCR beta chain was determined in a study of circulating and synovial CD4+ cells in juvenile arthritis. Study observations and caveats: Bulk blood CD4 repertoires were more diverse than these.

A word on this clone: Its antigen is not known.

The method was immunoSEQ multiplex PCR; TCRdb's version includes in-frame clones alone and lacks a portion of them. The repertoire holds about 33,000 clones, around 96% seen once, with less than 0.2% in the top ten. The CDR3 is made up of 15 amino acids. V lost 2 bases, J lost 2 bases, and 12 bases lay in between. Germline V gene sequence: CDR1 KGHSH, CDR2 LQKENI. The clonotype was recovered from a human donor with juvenile idiopathic arthritis. The sequenced material came from CD4+ T cells from blood. The chain has TRBV18 and TRBJ1-2; D might be TRBD1 (5 bases). The CDR3 DNA is TGTGCCAGCTCACCATTTCGGGGGGAAAACTATGGCTACACCTTC. Amino acid sequence: CASSPFRGENYGYTF.